This T cell receptor (beta chain) is from a study of cytomegalovirus exposure and HLA in healthy donors. This CDR3 has 15 residues. V shed 5 bases, J shed 1 base, and the junction held 3 bases outside the gene matches. Germline values: CDR1 SGHTA, CDR2 FQGTGA. PCR used 60 Vbeta primers and 13 Jbeta primers. Method: immunoSEQ multiplex PCR; TCRdb's copy keeps in-frame clones and lacks some. The table has approximately 97,000 clones, less than 80% seen once. Turning to this clone: What it binds is not known.

Broader study findings: Researchers counted over 150 TCR beta chains as cytomegalovirus-associated. Most of the CMV-associated TCR beta chains (in a later analysis) appeared to be HLA-restricted. A highly shared variant cluster was judged a likely technical artifact.

The chain combines TRBV7-3 with TRBJ2-1; 9 positions match TRBD2. The sequencing sample was made of PBMCs. This TCR came from a woman between 40 and 50 years old in good health and CMV-seropositive. The CDR3 is CASSATSGSYNEQFF. For the CDR3, the DNA is TGTGCCAGCAGCGCCACTAGCGGGTCCTACAATGAGCAGTTCTTC.